This TCR beta chain derives from a study of T cells in women clearing cervical HPV infection (dated by TCRdb to 2016 to 2019). For the wider study: The cases were roughly 23 women with histologically confirmed HPV16-related CIN3 or worse, and 2 of those women had invasive cancers. Controls were around 25 women whose single incident HPV16 infection cleared within 12 months without precancer or cancer developing. Cases had a median age of about 34 years and controls had a median age of around 41, with no significant differences in baseline characteristics. In the parent cohort, some 10,000 women aged 18 or older were enrolled in Guanacaste, Costa Rica, during about 1993 to 1994 and then followed for 7 to 8 years. For cases, the median interval between lesion detection and blood sampling was about 150 days, with an interquartile range of roughly 90 to 200 days. HLA typing was available for only a few women, so HLA type could not be excluded as a confounder. Cases and controls were matched on year of sample collection and on age within five years. The exploratory proof-of-principle case-control study was nested within the Guanacaste HPV Natural History Study in Costa Rica and compared TCR repertoires across cervical HPV16 outcomes. Five blinded duplicates per group were added as quality controls, giving some 60 samples: around 50 participants and 10 replicates. Blood from cases was collected at the visit where the lesion was first found, while blood from controls was collected once the infection could no longer be detected.

With regard to this clone: Which antigen it targets is not known. The read ends 3 residues before the CDR3 terminus; that terminus is restored from the germline J gene.

Summary of the overall study and its limitations: Lower TRBV6-7 relative abundance was observed in cases than in controls (approximately 0.1% versus 0.17%; Bonferroni P = 0.0008). Because the number of T cells per sample was unknown, the richness differences could reflect varying T-cell content rather than repertoire biology. Across sequencing depths, CIN3+ cases showed significantly higher TCR repertoire richness than controls, but evenness did not differ between the groups. Whether associations preceded infection or resulted from infection could not be shown with the cross-sectional design, and effector/memory subsets and HPV-specific T cells were not isolated. Cases were distinguished from controls with an estimated AUC of about 0.8 by random forest classifiers combining richness and V gene abundances.

TCR beta CDR3 regions were amplified by multiplex PCR from an average of approximately 1.3 ug genomic DNA per sample using the immunoSEQ assay. To correct primer bias, the assay used a complete synthetic TCR repertoire to set an amplification baseline. The amplicons were sequenced using the Illumina platform. The original methods were these. Sequences were error-corrected by clustering with frequency ratios and a modified nearest-neighbor algorithm and were then analyzed in the immunoSEQ Analyzer with IMGT gene definitions. TCR richness and evenness were averaged over 20 rarefaction repeats at each rarefaction depth, excluding samples with fewer sequences than the depth. Wilcoxon rank sum tests with FDR correction were used to compare V, D and J gene relative abundances between the groups. Blinded duplicates gave an intraclass correlation of around 96% for TCR richness and an average of 76.4% across some 69 gene segments. TCRdb carries this immuneACCESS record with in-frame sequences only. Its versions omit some clonotypes, under half of them owing to an unresolved V gene in the studies checked, with the rest unexplained. V and J calls and clone size follow that table, whereas D and trimming were derived from the DNA. The table for this sample shows 14,000 or so clones. In total, the top ten clones hold 20% of the sample.

Every participant had a single incident cervical HPV16 infection, and prevalent HPV16 infections were excluded. Cervical HPV DNA was detected with MY09/MY11 PCR, and genotyping was done by dot-blot hybridization. Roughly 14 mL of heparinized blood was centrifuged, after which the buffy coat was aliquoted, frozen at -30 degrees C, and then stored at -80 degrees C. QIAGEN kits were used to extract genomic DNA from the buffy coat specimens. Unmatched junction bases come to 6, with V trimmed by 2 bases and J by 5 bases. The cysteine opens and the phenylalanine closes a CDR3 of 15 amino acids. Shown are 36 bases from within the CDR3, in frame from base 1. The germline V gene specifies SGHRS as CDR1 and YFSETQ as CDR2.

Sequencing was carried out using blood buffy coat. The sequence was collected from a woman aged 18-70 years with a cervical HPV16 infection that either progressed to CIN3+ or cleared (not recorded which). Recombination connected TRBV5-1 to TRBJ2-4; the central 8 bases match TRBD1. The sequenced CDR3 bases are TGCGCCAGCAGCTTCGGACAGGGTGGCCAAAACATT. It encodes CASSFGQGGQNI. From start to end, the CDR3 is CASSFGQGGQNIQYF.